These 17 T cell receptor beta chains were all obtained from the same sample, sequenced in a study of blood T cell repertoires in COVID-19 (dated by TCRdb to 2018 to 2021). Libraries came from the immunoSEQ multiplex PCR assay. As stored in TCRdb, this immuneACCESS dataset retains in-frame rearrangements with V and J assigned. A fraction of the clones does not appear; measured against another copy, unresolved V genes explain less than half of the discrepancy, and the remainder lacks a known reason. For this sample there are roughly 340,000 clones; 89% appear just once. The ten biggest clones cover approximately 3% of the sample. The sequencing input was peripheral blood. Every receptor here comes from a woman in her 30s with COVID-19, enrolled during active disease.

V and J are TRBV10-3 and TRBJ2-3; 11 bases line up with TRBD1. CDR3 length equals 15 residues. V was clipped by 6 bases and J by 6 bases; unmatched bases: 8. Looked up from germline, CDR1 is ENHRY and CDR2 is SYGVKD. DNA of the CDR3: TGTGCCATCAGAGAGGACAGGGGGCCAGGCGATACGCAGTATTTT. Translated: CAIREDRGPGDTQYF.

The chain carries TRBV11-2 and TRBJ2-1; possibly TRBD2 for D (5 bases). CDR3 size: 13 residues. Germline values: CDR1 SGHAT, CDR2 FQNNGV. Trimming cost V 1 base and J 8 bases, with 9 bases left between them. CDR3: CASSLAGRDEQFF. The CDR3 nucleotides read TGTGCCAGCAGCTTAGCGGGAAGGGATGAGCAGTTCTTC.

The V and J genes are TRBV7-6 and TRBJ2-3; 12 bases are shared with TRBD2. The ends lost 5 bases at V and 5 bases at J; junction bases unmatched: 5. The germline V gene has CDR1 SGHVS and CDR2 FNYEAQ. The CDR3 spans 15 residues. The CDR3 is CASSPSGGAVDTQYF. The CDR3 nucleotides are TGTGCCAGCAGCCCTAGCGGGGGGGCCGTAGATACGCAGTATTTT.

V is TRBV2 and J is TRBJ1-4, with D perhaps matching TRBD1 (6 bases). CDR3 length equals 13 residues. Germline values: CDR1 SNHLY, CDR2 FYNNEI. The V end lost 6 bases, the J end lost 5 bases, and 10 bases lay between the germline ends. The CDR3 coding sequence is TGTGCCAGCAGAGACAGGTCAAATGAAAAACTGTTTTTT. Residues: CASRDRSNEKLFF.

The chain employs TRBV10-2 and TRBJ2-1; TRBD2 matches 8 bases. This CDR3 spans 14 amino acids. Trimming took 2 bases from V and 6 from J; bases not matched to a gene: 3. Germline CDR1 reads WSHSY; CDR2 reads SAAADI. The CDR3: CASSEVGGGNEQFF. In nucleotides, the CDR3 is TGCGCCAGCAGTGAGGTCGGGGGGGGCAATGAGCAGTTCTTC.

V usage is TRBV29-1 and J usage is TRBJ2-1; a weak D match, TRBD1 (6 bases). The CDR3 has 15 amino acids. Germline-derived CDR1 and CDR2 are SQVTM and ANQGSEA. With 6 bases removed from V and 8 bases from J, the gap between germline ends came to 23 bases. The CDR3 DNA sequence: TGCAGCGTGAGATCTGTACAGGGTAAAGGGGATGAGCAGTTCTTC. Protein: CSVRSVQGKGDEQFF.

The V gene is TRBV11-2, the J gene TRBJ2-1; TRBD1 might be the D (5 bases). The CDR3 covers 15 residues. Trimming left V 0 bases short and J 4 bases short, with 10 bases between. Germline lookup yields CDR1 SGHAT and CDR2 FQNNGV. CDR3 residues: CASSLERGDYNEQFF. The CDR3 coding sequence is TGTGCCAGCAGCTTAGAAAGGGGTGATTACAATGAGCAGTTCTTC. Looking up the rest from reference TRBV11-2 and TRBJ2-1 gives the full variable domain: EAGVAQSPRYKIIEKRQSVAFWCNPISGHATLYWYQQILGQGPKLLIQFQNNGVVDDSQLPKDRFSAERLKGVDSTLKIQPAKLEDSAVYLCASSLERGDYNEQFFGPGTRLTVL.

The J gene is TRBJ2-7, the V gene TRBV15, with TRBD1 matching 11 bases. The CDR3 consists of 17 residues. The germline V gene has CDR1 LNHNV and CDR2 YYDKDF (reference sequence). V lost 1 base and J lost 4; bases outside the gene matches: 9. DNA for the CDR3: TGTGCCACCAGCAGAGGCCCTTTGGGGACAGGGGGATACGAGCAGTACTTC. Protein sequence: CATSRGPLGTGGYEQYF.

This chain uses TRBV29-1 with TRBJ1-1, with D tentatively TRBD1 (6 bases). CDR3 length equals 14 residues. Deletions cut 3 bases from V and 1 base from J, with 12 bases between. Germline lookup yields CDR1 SQVTM and CDR2 ANQGSEA. Here the CDR3 reads CSVDSLTGNTEAFF. The CDR3, as DNA: TGCAGCGTTGACTCGTTGACAGGGAACACTGAAGCTTTCTTT.

The V and J genes are TRBV7-2 and TRBJ2-1, with TRBD2 matching 11 bases. J lost 8 bases, V lost 4 bases, and 13 bases had no gene match. CDR1 and CDR2 (germline): SGHTA, FQGNSA. The CDR3 consists of 17 residues. CDR3 sequence reads: CASSSTNHGTSGYEQFF. The CDR3 DNA reads as TGTGCCAGCAGCTCGACAAATCACGGGACTAGCGGTTATGAGCAGTTCTTC.

CDR3 in amino acids: CAASRGRRGTTNEKLFF. The CDR3 DNA follows: TGTGCCGCAAGCCGGGGGAGGCGAGGAACAACTAATGAAAAACTGTTTTTT. The V and J genes are TRBV19 and TRBJ1-4; D might be TRBD1 (5 bases). In germline, CDR1 is LNHDA, CDR2 SQIVND (reference sequence). With 11 bases removed from V and 0 bases from J, the gap between germline ends came to 22 bases. CDR3 length: 17 amino acids.

The CDR3 nucleotides are TGTGCCAGCAGCGAGGGCGGGGGGACCCAGTACTTC. Encoded protein: CASSEGGGTQYF. The chain is built from TRBV9 and TRBJ2-5; 7 bases are a match to TRBD2. Trimming at V came to 3 bases and at J to 7 bases, leaving 3 bases not matched to a gene. Germline values: CDR1 SGDLS, CDR2 YYNGEE. CDR3 length: 12 amino acids.

The gene calls are TRBV10-2 and TRBJ1-4; D gene ambiguous. The ends were cut back, 11 bases at V and 8 bases at J, with 12 bases in the middle. Germline CDR1 and CDR2: WSHSY and SAAADI. The CDR3 has 11 amino acids. This CDR3 is CASRLEEKLFF. Here the CDR3 DNA reads TGCGCCTCGCGACTGGAAGAAAAACTGTTTTTT.

The chain has TRBV7-9 and TRBJ1-6; TRBD1 matches 7 bases. This CDR3 has 17 residues. Per germline, CDR1 SEHNR and CDR2 FQNEAQ (reference sequence). Unmatched junction bases numbered 7, after V lost 5 bases and J lost 0 bases. This CDR3 is CASSAGGPSSYNSPLHF. As DNA, the CDR3 is TGTGCCAGCAGCGCAGGGGGTCCGAGCTCCTATAATTCACCCCTCCACTTT.

This clone turned up a few times. This CDR3 reads CASSLPPTGGNTIYF. The CDR3 coding sequence is TGTGCCAGCTCACTGCCTCCTACAGGGGGAAACACCATATATTTT. This chain joins TRBV18 and TRBJ1-3, with TRBD1 as a possible D gene (6 bases). Trimming stripped 4 bases from V and 4 bases from J, with 14 bases between. CDR1 and CDR2 (germline): KGHSH, LQKENI. The CDR3 covers 15 residues.

Here the CDR3 reads CASSFHEGTPLHF. The CDR3 bases are TGTGCCAGCAGTTTTCATGAGGGAACACCCCTCCACTTT. This rearrangement joins TRBV27 to TRBJ1-6; D unresolved. V lost 3 bases to trimming and J lost 11 bases, with 11 bases between them. CDR3 length equals 13 residues. Germline CDR1 and CDR2: MNHEY and SMNVEV (reference sequence).

This sequence joins TRBV5-1 and TRBJ2-2; 8 nucleotides match TRBD1. Germline lookup yields CDR1 SGHRS and CDR2 YFSETQ. Trimming cost V 0 bases and J 5 bases; bases outside gene matches: 0. The CDR3 loop spans 14 amino acids. The CDR3 reads CASSLGQGTGELFF. For the CDR3, the DNA is TGCGCCAGCAGCTTGGGACAGGGGACCGGGGAGCTGTTTTTT.